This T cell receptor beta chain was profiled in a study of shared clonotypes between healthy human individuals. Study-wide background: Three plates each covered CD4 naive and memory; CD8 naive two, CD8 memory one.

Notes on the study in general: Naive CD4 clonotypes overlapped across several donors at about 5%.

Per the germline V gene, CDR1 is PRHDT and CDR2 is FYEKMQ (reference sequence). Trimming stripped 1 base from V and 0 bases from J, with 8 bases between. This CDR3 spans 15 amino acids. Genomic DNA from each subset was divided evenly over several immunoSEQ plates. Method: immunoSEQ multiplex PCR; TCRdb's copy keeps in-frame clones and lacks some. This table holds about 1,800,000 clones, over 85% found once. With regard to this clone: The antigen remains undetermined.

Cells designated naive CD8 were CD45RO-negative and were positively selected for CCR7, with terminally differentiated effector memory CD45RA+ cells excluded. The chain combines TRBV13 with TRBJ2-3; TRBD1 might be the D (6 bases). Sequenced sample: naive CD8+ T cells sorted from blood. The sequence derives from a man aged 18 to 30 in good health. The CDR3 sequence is CASSLEGDSTDTQYF. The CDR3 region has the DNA TGTGCCAGCAGCTTAGAGGGGGATAGCACAGATACGCAGTATTTT.